What follows describes a single T cell receptor beta chain. This sample stems from a study of blood T cell repertoires in COVID-19. Original analysis: Counts of nucleated cells, estimated from reference gene primer amplification, were obtained. Sequencing used immunoSEQ multiplex PCR; TCRdb keeps in-frame clones, though not all of them. The DNA was the basis for D and trimming; V, J and clone size are from that table. In the table there are 100,000 to 150,000 clones, about 85% of which are singletons. The junction had 9 bases not matched to a gene; V was cut back by 0 bases and J by 7 bases. Germline CDR1 and CDR2: LGHDT and YNNKEL (reference sequence). The CDR3 sequence is 16 residues long.

The V gene is TRBV3-1 (or the pseudogene TRBV3-2), the J gene TRBJ2-3; 8 nucleotides align to TRBD2. Material: peripheral blood. The receptor's source is a man at least 80 years old with active or convalescent COVID-19. The CDR3, as DNA: TGTGCCAGCAGCCAAGATTACGGGAGGGGATCGAATACGCAGTATTTT. It codes for CASSQDYGRGSNTQYF.